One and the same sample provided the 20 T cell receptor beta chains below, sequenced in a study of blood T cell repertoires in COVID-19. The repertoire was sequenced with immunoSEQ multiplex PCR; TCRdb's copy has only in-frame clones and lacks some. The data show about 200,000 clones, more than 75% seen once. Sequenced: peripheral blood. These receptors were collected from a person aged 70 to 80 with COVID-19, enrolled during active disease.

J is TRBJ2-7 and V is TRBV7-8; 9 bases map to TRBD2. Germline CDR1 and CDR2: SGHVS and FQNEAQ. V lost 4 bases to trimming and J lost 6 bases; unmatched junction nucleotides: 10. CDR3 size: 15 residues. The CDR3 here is CASSSSEGLALEQYF. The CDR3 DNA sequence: TGTGCCAGCAGCTCCTCAGAGGGACTAGCCCTCGAGCAGTACTTC.

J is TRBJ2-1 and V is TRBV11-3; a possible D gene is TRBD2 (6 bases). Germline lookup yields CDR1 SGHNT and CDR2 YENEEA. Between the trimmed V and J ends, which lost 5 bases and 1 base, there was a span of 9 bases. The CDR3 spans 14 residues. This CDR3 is CASSAGTSYNEQFF. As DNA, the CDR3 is TGTGCCAGCAGCGCTGGGACTTCCTACAATGAGCAGTTCTTC.

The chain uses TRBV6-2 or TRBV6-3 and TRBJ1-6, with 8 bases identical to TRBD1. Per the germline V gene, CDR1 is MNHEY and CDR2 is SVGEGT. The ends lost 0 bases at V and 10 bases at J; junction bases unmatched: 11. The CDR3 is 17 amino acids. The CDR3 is CASSYSTGQGLRSPLHF. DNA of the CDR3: TGTGCCAGCAGTTACTCGACTGGACAGGGTTTGAGGTCACCCCTCCACTTT.

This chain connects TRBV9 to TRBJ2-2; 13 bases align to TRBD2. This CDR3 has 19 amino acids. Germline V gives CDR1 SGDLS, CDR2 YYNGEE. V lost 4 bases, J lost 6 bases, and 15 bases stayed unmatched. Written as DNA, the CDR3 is TGTGCCAGCAGCAACCGACAGGGTCGACTAGCGGGAGGACCCGGGGAGCTGTTTTTT. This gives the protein CASSNRQGRLAGGPGELFF.

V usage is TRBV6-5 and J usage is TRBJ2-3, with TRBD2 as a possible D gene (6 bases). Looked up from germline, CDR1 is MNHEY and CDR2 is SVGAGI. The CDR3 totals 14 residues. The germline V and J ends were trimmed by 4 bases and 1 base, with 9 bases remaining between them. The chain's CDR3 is CASSSRDRTDTQYF. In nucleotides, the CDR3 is TGTGCCAGCAGTTCGCGGGACCGCACAGATACGCAGTATTTT.

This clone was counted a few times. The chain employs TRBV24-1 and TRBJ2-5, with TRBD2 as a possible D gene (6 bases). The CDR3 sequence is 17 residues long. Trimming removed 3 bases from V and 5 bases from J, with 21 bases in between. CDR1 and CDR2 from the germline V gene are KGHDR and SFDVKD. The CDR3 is CATSDVSGGNVQETQYF. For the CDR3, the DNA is TGTGCCACCAGTGATGTTAGCGGCGGCAACGTGCAGGAGACCCAGTACTTC.

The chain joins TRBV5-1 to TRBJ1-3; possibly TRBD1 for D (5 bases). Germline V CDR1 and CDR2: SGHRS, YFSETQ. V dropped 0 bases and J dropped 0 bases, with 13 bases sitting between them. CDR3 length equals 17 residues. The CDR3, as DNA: TGCGCCAGCAGCTTGGAGAGCCCAGGGATCTCTGGAAACACCATATATTTT. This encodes CASSLESPGISGNTIYF.

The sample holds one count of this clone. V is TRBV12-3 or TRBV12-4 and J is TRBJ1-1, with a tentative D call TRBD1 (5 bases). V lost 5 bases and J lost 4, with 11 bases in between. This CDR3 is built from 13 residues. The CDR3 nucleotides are TGTGCCAGCAGTCCCTCAGGGCTCACTGAAGCTTTCTTT. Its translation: CASSPSGLTEAFF.

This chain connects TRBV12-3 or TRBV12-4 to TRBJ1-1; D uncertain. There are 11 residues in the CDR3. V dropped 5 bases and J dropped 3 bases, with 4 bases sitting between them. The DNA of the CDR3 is TGTGCCAGCAGTCGTTACACTGAAGCTTTCTTT. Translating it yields CASSRYTEAFF.

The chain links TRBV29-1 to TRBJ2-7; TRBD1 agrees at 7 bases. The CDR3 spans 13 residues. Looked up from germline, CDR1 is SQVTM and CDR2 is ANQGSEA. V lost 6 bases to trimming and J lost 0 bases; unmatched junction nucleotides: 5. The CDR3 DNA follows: TGCAGCGTGGTCAGGGGGACCTCCTACGAGCAGTACTTC. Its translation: CSVVRGTSYEQYF.

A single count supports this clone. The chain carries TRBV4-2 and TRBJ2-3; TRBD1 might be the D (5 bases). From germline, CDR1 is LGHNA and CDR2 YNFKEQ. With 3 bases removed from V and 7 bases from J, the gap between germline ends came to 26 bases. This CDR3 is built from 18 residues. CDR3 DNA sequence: TGTGCCAGCAGCCAGCCGGCCCACCAGATACGCAGGGCGAATACGCAGTATTTT. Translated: CASSQPAHQIRRANTQYF.

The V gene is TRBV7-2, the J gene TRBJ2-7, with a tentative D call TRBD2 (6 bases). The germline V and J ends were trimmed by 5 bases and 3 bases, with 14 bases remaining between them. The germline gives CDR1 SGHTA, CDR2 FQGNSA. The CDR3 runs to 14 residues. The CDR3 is CASSPRTGVYEQYF. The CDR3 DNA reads TGTGCCAGCAGCCCCCGGACGGGGGTCTACGAGCAGTACTTC.

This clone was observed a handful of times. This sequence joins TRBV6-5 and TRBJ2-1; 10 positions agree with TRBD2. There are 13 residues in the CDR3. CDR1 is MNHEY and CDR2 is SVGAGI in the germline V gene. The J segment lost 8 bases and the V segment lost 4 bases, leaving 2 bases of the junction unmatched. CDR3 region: CASSSLAGHEQFF. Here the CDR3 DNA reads TGTGCCAGCAGTTCACTAGCGGGACATGAGCAGTTCTTC.

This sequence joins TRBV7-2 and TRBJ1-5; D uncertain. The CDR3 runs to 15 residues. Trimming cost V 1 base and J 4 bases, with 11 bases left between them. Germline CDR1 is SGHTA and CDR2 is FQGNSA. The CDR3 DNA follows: TGTGCCAGCAGCTTAGAACCCGGAGGGAATCAGCCCCAGCATTTT. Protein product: CASSLEPGGNQPQHF.

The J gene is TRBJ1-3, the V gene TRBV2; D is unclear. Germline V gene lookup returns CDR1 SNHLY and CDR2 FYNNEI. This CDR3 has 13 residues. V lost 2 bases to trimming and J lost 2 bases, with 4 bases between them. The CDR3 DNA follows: TGTGCCAGCAGTGAATGGCCTGGAAACACCATATATTTT. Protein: CASSEWPGNTIYF.

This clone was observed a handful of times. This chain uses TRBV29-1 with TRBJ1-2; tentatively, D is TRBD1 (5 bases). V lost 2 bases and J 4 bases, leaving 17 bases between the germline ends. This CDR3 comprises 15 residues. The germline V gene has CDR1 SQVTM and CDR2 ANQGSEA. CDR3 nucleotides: TGCAGCGTTGAAATGCTAAGGGGATGGAGCTATGGCTACACCTTC. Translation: CSVEMLRGWSYGYTF.

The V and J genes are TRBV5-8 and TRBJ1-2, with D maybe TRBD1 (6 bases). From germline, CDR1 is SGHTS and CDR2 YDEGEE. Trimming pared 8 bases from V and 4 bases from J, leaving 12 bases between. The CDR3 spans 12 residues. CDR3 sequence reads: CASLRQVYGYTF. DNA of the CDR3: TGTGCCAGTCTGCGACAGGTCTATGGCTACACCTTC.

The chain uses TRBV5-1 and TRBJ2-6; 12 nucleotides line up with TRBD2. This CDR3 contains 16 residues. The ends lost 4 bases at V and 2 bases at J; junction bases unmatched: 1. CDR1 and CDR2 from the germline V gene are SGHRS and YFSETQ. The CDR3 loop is CASSPSGGAGANVLTF. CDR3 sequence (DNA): TGCGCCAGCAGCCCTAGCGGGGGGGCTGGGGCCAACGTCCTGACTTTC.

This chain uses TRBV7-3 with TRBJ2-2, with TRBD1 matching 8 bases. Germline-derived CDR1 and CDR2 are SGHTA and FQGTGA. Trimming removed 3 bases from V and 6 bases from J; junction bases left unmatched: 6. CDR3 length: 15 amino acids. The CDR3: CASSLTGVSAGELFF. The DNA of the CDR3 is TGTGCCAGCAGCTTGACAGGGGTGTCGGCCGGGGAGCTGTTTTTT.

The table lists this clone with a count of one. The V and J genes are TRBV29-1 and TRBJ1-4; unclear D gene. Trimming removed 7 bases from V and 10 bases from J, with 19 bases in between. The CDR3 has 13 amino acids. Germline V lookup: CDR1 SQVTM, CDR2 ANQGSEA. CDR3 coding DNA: TGCAGCGCCGAGGTACGGGGAGGAGGAAAACTGTTTTTT. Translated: CSAEVRGGGKLFF.